The 19 T cell receptor beta chains given below trace back to one sample, sequenced in a study of cytomegalovirus exposure and HLA in healthy donors. Use of 60 Vbeta and 13 Jbeta primers characterized the PCR. The assay was immunoSEQ multiplex PCR, and TCRdb's table has in-frame clones only and misses some. The sample includes 150,000 to 200,000 clones, about 59% of them seen just once. What was sequenced was PBMCs. All receptors come from a middle-aged man in good health and CMV-seronegative.

This sequence joins TRBV11-3 and TRBJ2-1; 9 bases agree with TRBD2. Germline V gene lookup returns CDR1 SGHNT and CDR2 YENEEA. V lost 5 bases to trimming and J lost 7 bases; unmatched junction nucleotides: 6. The CDR3 has 14 amino acids. The CDR3 DNA is TGTGCCAGCAGCGTCACGGGACTAGCAAATGAGCAGTTCTTC. This codes for CASSVTGLANEQFF.

The chain links TRBV11-2 to TRBJ2-5, with 7 bases matching TRBD2. CDR3 length equals 13 residues. CDR1 and CDR2 (germline): SGHAT, FQNNGV. Unmatched junction bases numbered 5, after V lost 5 bases and J lost 5 bases. The CDR3 nucleotides read TGTGCCAGCAGCCTGGGAGGGCTGGAGACCCAGTACTTC. This sequence encodes CASSLGGLETQYF.

J is TRBJ2-7 and V is TRBV19, with 7 bases that match TRBD2. Germline CDR1 reads LNHDA; CDR2 reads SQIVND (reference sequence). The V segment lost 3 bases and the J segment 4 bases; nucleotides outside the gene matches: 9. CDR3 length equals 15 residues. The CDR3: CASSMSRGSWYEQYF. CDR3 DNA: TGTGCCAGTAGTATGTCCCGCGGGAGCTGGTACGAGCAGTACTTC.

This clone has a handful of counts. The chain recombines TRBV11-2 with TRBJ2-3, with no clear D. The CDR3 consists of 15 residues. Germline CDR1 is SGHAT and CDR2 is FQNNGV. The germline V and J ends were trimmed by 8 bases and 0 bases, with 15 bases remaining between them. The CDR3 nucleotides are TGTGCCAGCCGAGGCTTACGTGTAAGCACAGATACGCAGTATTTT. This gives the protein CASRGLRVSTDTQYF.

The chain joins TRBV9 to TRBJ2-4, with TRBD1 matching 7 bases. Per germline, CDR1 SGDLS and CDR2 YYNGEE. Trimming cost V 3 bases and J 9 bases; bases outside gene matches: 12. This CDR3 has 15 residues. CDR3 protein: CASSAHGQDDVIQYF. CDR3 DNA: TGTGCCAGCAGCGCCCACGGACAGGACGATGTCATTCAGTACTTC. Based on the CDR3 plus reference TRBV9 and TRBJ2-4, the full variable domain is DSGVTQTPKHLITATGQRVTLRCSPRSGDLSVYWYQQSLDQGLQFLIQYYNGEERAKGNILERFSAQQFPDLHSELNLSSLELGDSALYFCASSAHGQDDVIQYFGAGTRLSVL.

The rearrangement joins TRBV9 to TRBJ2-5; the match to TRBD1 covers 8 bases. The V and J ends lost 0 bases and 4 bases, in that order; junction bases with no gene match: 2. The CDR3 covers 14 residues. CDR1 is SGDLS and CDR2 is YYNGEE in the germline V gene. Here the CDR3 reads CASSVATGGETQYF. CDR3 in DNA: TGTGCCAGCAGCGTAGCAACAGGGGGAGAGACCCAGTACTTC.

This clone appeared a few times. This chain uses TRBV6-1 with TRBJ1-5; D uncertain. V lost 0 bases and J lost 0, with 9 bases in between. The CDR3 consists of 16 residues. The germline V gene encodes CDR1 MNHNS and CDR2 SASEGT. CDR3 residues: CASSEAGIISNQPQHF. CDR3 sequence (DNA): TGTGCCAGCAGTGAAGCGGGCATTATTAGCAATCAGCCCCAGCATTTT.

This chain uses TRBV7-2 with TRBJ1-2; 8 bases fit TRBD1. Germline-derived CDR1 and CDR2 are SGHTA and FQGNSA. V shed 3 bases, J shed 4 bases, and the junction held 4 bases outside the gene matches. The CDR3 covers 14 residues. Here the CDR3 reads CASSLQGAGYGYTF. The CDR3 DNA reads TGTGCCAGCAGCTTGCAGGGGGCCGGCTATGGCTACACCTTC.

This clone has just a few counts. The sample contains more than one DNA sequence encoding this CDR3. The rearrangement joins TRBV5-1 to TRBJ1-5; 9 positions agree with TRBD1. The V gene's germline CDR1 is SGHRS and CDR2 YFSETQ. The CDR3 length is 14 residues. V shed 4 bases, J shed 4 bases, and the junction held 3 bases outside the gene matches. CDR3 sequence: CASSPGTGNQPQHF. CDR3 DNA sequence: TGCGCCAGCAGCCCGGGGACAGGGAATCAGCCCCAGCATTTT.

This chain connects TRBV29-1 to TRBJ2-7; D is ambiguous. V lost 1 base to trimming and J lost 0 bases, with 10 bases between them. Germline CDR1 reads SQVTM; CDR2 reads ANQGSEA. CDR3 length: 14 amino acids. The chain's CDR3 is CSVEAGRNSYEQYF. CDR3 nucleotides: TGCAGCGTTGAAGCCGGCAGGAACTCCTACGAGCAGTACTTC.

In this sample, this clone turned up a few times. The V and J genes are TRBV29-1 and TRBJ2-5, with 10 positions matching TRBD2. The DNA end is a closer match to TRBJ2-7, so the J assignment may be wrong. CDR3 length: 12 residues. Germline V lookup: CDR1 SQVTM, CDR2 ANQGSEA. The CDR3 here is CSVDSGGAEQYF. Written as DNA, the CDR3 is TGCAGCGTTGACAGCGGGGGGGCCGAGCAGTACTTC.

The chain has TRBV6-5 and TRBJ2-7; the match to TRBD1 covers 10 bases. CDR1 and CDR2 (germline): MNHEY, SVGAGI. The CDR3 runs to 14 residues. Trimming removed 5 bases from V and 3 bases from J; junction bases left unmatched: 4. The CDR3 is CASSTGQGDYEQYF. In DNA, the CDR3 is TGTGCCAGCAGTACTGGACAGGGGGACTACGAGCAGTACTTC.

As for this clone: A junction end diverges from the germline sequence, so it may reflect a read error. Other DNA sequences in the sample encode the same CDR3. This rearrangement joins TRBV5-4 to TRBJ2-2; 9 nucleotides line up with TRBD1. There are 14 residues in the CDR3. The germline gives CDR1 SGHNT, CDR2 YYREEE (reference sequence). In DNA form, the CDR3 reads TGTGCTAGCATCCGACAGGGGGGCAACGGGGAGCTGTTTTTT. This translates into CASIRQGGNGELFF.

J is TRBJ2-7 and V is TRBV7-2, with D tentatively TRBD2 (6 bases). Germline V gene sequence: CDR1 SGHTA, CDR2 FQGNSA. CDR3 size: 13 residues. V shed 3 bases and J shed 6 bases, with 12 bases lying between them. The CDR3 spells CASSFGTGGEQYF. The CDR3 DNA reads as TGTGCCAGCAGCTTTGGGACTGGGGGCGAGCAGTACTTC. The complete variable domain, with remaining parts taken from reference TRBV7-2 and TRBJ2-7, reads GAGVSQSPSNKVTEKGKDVELRCDPISGHTALYWYRQSLGQGLEFLIYFQGNSAPDKSGLPSDRFSAERTGGSVSTLTIQRTQQEDSAVYLCASSFGTGGEQYFGPGTRLTVT.

The chain carries TRBV29-1 and TRBJ2-7; weak D call: TRBD2 (5 bases). Germline CDR1 reads SQVTM; CDR2 reads ANQGSEA. V was cut by 3 bases and J by 2 bases, with 5 bases left in between. This CDR3 contains 11 residues. CDR3 DNA sequence: TGCAGCGTTGAGGGAGCCTACGAGCAGTACTTC. Translating it yields CSVEGAYEQYF.

The chain recombines TRBV10-2 with TRBJ1-5; D call uncertain. Germline assignment: CDR1 WSHSY and CDR2 SAAADI. The CDR3 is 12 residues long. V was trimmed by 8 bases and J by 7 bases, leaving 12 bases between them. The CDR3 loop is CASGVNQQPQHF. CDR3 nucleotide sequence: TGCGCCAGCGGTGTCAATCAACAGCCCCAGCATTTT.

This clone has more than one count but fewer than ten. The rearrangement joins TRBV29-1 to TRBJ1-2; no firm D call. The CDR3 runs 14 residues. Trimming cost V 6 bases and J 0 bases, with 14 bases left between them. Germline assignment: CDR1 SQVTM and CDR2 ANQGSEA. Here the CDR3 reads CSVATRGANYGYTF. The CDR3 bases are TGCAGCGTCGCAACCCGGGGAGCTAACTATGGCTACACCTTC.

For this clone: The sample holds other DNA sequences that translate to the same CDR3. The chain employs TRBV30 and TRBJ2-5; tentative D call: TRBD1 (5 bases). This CDR3 is 11 amino acids long. Deletions cut 1 base from V and 5 bases from J, with 5 bases between. Germline CDR1 and CDR2: GTSNPN and SVGIG (reference sequence). CDR3 DNA sequence: TGTGCCTGGAGTGGGGGCGAGACCCAGTACTTC. It encodes CAWSGGETQYF.

This clone was counted once. The chain links TRBV5-6 to TRBJ2-2, with D perhaps TRBD2 (5 bases). V was cut by 4 bases and J by 6 bases, with 13 bases left in between. The CDR3 consists of 14 residues. Germline loops: CDR1 SGHDT, CDR2 YYEEEE. The chain's CDR3 is CASSKLLAAGELFF. DNA of the CDR3: TGTGCCAGCAGCAAACTTCTAGCCGCCGGGGAGCTGTTTTTT.